This T cell receptor beta chain was observed in a study of shared clonotypes between healthy human individuals. Overall study: Used for every donor were three CD4 naive, three CD4 memory, two CD8 naive and one CD8 memory plate. Notes on the study in general: Naive subsets generally exceeded memory subsets in estimated richness.

The CDR3 sequence is 18 residues long. Deletions cut 0 bases from V and 3 bases from J, with 21 bases between. Germline lookup yields CDR1 LGHNA and CDR2 YSLEER. This clone was recorded only once. Its antigen is currently unknown. Free of recent acute infections or vaccinations, the donors were healthy HIV-negative adults. Produced via immunoSEQ multiplex PCR; TCRdb's table is partial and in-frame only. This table has under 1,900,000 clones, 98% appearing once. The rearrangement uses TRBV4-3 and TRBJ2-7; D remains unclear. The clonotype comes from a man aged 25-45 years in good health. Material: naive CD4+ T cells sorted from blood. The subset was: CD45RA+ positively selected. The CDR3 protein is CASSQEESTVTSLYEQYF. DNA for the CDR3: TGCGCCAGCAGCCAAGAAGAGTCCACAGTGACCTCTCTCTACGAGCAGTACTTC.